Following are 25 T cell receptor beta chains from one sample sequenced in a study of T cell responses to AZD1222 COVID-19 vaccine. Measured with immunoSEQ multiplex PCR; TCRdb has only the in-frame clones, and not every one. The table lists around 120,000 clones, nearly 90% of them singletons, with under 3% in the top ten. This specimen consisted of peripheral blood, obtained 28 days after the second AZD1222 dose. The source is an adult who received the AZD1222 COVID-19 vaccine.

The genes are TRBV6-4 and TRBJ2-3, with 7 nucleotides matching TRBD1. The CDR3 is made up of 14 amino acids. The V gene end was trimmed by 3 bases and the J gene end by 4 bases; junction bases not matched to a gene: 4. The germline V gene encodes CDR1 MRHNA and CDR2 SNTAGT. CDR3 sequence: CASSEDQGADTQYF. The CDR3, as DNA: TGTGCCAGCAGTGAAGATCAGGGGGCAGATACGCAGTATTTT.

At least ten counts were recorded for this clone. Other DNA sequences from this sample encode an identical CDR3 as well. The rearrangement uses TRBV7-3 and TRBJ1-1; a weak D match, TRBD1 (5 bases). Germline CDR1 is SGHTA and CDR2 is FQGTGA. V lost 3 bases, J lost 3 bases, and 8 bases lay in between. The CDR3 loop spans 13 amino acids. The CDR3: CASSFGGDTEAFF. The DNA of the CDR3 is TGTGCCAGCAGCTTTGGGGGGGACACTGAAGCTTTCTTT.

This chain joins TRBV4-1 and TRBJ1-5, with unresolved D. The CDR3 contains 18 residues. The ends were cut back, 1 base at V and 0 bases at J, with 16 bases in the middle. CDR1 MGHRA and CDR2 YSYEKL come from the germline V gene. The CDR3 nucleotides read TGCGCCAGCAGCCAAGGGGCCCCGCCGGGGTATAGCAATCAGCCCCAGCATTTT. It specifies CASSQGAPPGYSNQPQHF.

The chain joins TRBV13 to TRBJ1-1; 7 bases line up with TRBD1. V lost 5 bases, J lost 3 bases, and 6 bases stayed unmatched. The CDR3 sequence is 14 residues long. Germline V gives CDR1 PRHDT, CDR2 FYEKMQ (reference sequence). The CDR3 region has the DNA TGTGCCAGCAGCGAAGACAGGGCTCACACTGAAGCTTTCTTT. Residues: CASSEDRAHTEAFF.

The gene calls are TRBV9 and TRBJ2-6; TRBD1 is a possible D gene (6 bases). The CDR3 is made up of 16 amino acids. Germline assignment: CDR1 SGDLS and CDR2 YYNGEE. Trimming stripped 3 bases from V and 3 bases from J, with 13 bases between. In nucleotides, the CDR3 is TGTGCCAGCAGCGGCACAGGGAGCGGTGGGGCCAACGTCCTGACTTTC. It codes for CASSGTGSGGANVLTF.

The chain joins TRBV30 to TRBJ1-5; 8 nucleotides match TRBD1. The CDR3 runs to 15 residues. CDR1 is GTSNPN and CDR2 is SVGIG in the germline V gene (reference sequence). J was trimmed by 6 bases and V by 1 base; bases with no gene match: 8. In DNA, the CDR3 is TGTGCCTGGAGTGATATACAGGGGGTAGCTCAGCCCCAGCATTTT. Translated: CAWSDIQGVAQPQHF. Supplemented by reference TRBV30 and TRBJ1-5, the full variable domain reads SQTIHQWPATLVQPVGSPLSLECTVEGTSNPNLYWYRQAAGRGLQLLFYSVGIGQISSEVPQNLSASRPQDRQFILSSKKLLLSDSGFYLCAWSDIQGVAQPQHFGDGTRLSIL.

The CDR3 DNA sequence: TGCAGCGCTTTAGTAGGGGCATCGACTGGAAACACCATATATTTT. Encoded protein: CSALVGASTGNTIYF. The chain has TRBV29-1 and TRBJ1-3, with TRBD1 as a possible D gene (5 bases). The CDR3 loop spans 15 amino acids. Germline values: CDR1 SQVTM, CDR2 ANQGSEA. V shed 7 bases and J shed 2 bases, with 18 bases lying between them.

This clone was picked up one time. This chain connects TRBV6-1 to TRBJ1-1; D remains unclear. This CDR3 comprises 15 residues. In germline, CDR1 is MNHNS, CDR2 SASEGT. V lost 2 bases and J lost 0, with 10 bases in between. CDR3 loop: CASSEFDLMNTEAFF. DNA of the CDR3: TGTGCCAGCAGTGAATTTGACCTCATGAACACTGAAGCTTTCTTT.

The V gene is TRBV28, the J gene TRBJ2-7, with 7 positions matching TRBD1. The CDR3 consists of 14 residues. V lost 3 bases and J lost 4; bases outside the gene matches: 6. Germline CDR1 and CDR2: MDHEN and SYDVKM. The CDR3 nucleotides are TGTGCCAGCAGTTTGACAGGGAGAGGGTACGAGCAGTACTTC. Its protein is CASSLTGRGYEQYF. Combining the CDR3 with reference TRBV28 and TRBJ2-7 gives the whole variable domain DVKVTQSSRYLVKRTGEKVFLECVQDMDHENMFWYRQDPGLGLRLIYFSYDVKMKEKGDIPEGYSVSREKKERFSLILESASTNQTSMYLCASSLTGRGYEQYFGPGTRLTVT.

The genes are TRBV27 and TRBJ1-4; the D gene is possibly TRBD1 (5 bases). The germline V gene encodes CDR1 MNHEY and CDR2 SMNVEV (reference sequence). Between the trimmed V and J ends, which lost 6 bases and 4 bases, there was a span of 24 bases. The CDR3 is 18 amino acids. The CDR3 is CASSPGYDRRGINEKLFF. DNA for the CDR3: TGTGCCAGCAGCCCCGGTTACGACCGGAGGGGAATTAATGAAAAACTGTTTTTT.

V is TRBV28 and J is TRBJ1-3; tentatively, D is TRBD1 (6 bases). The germline V gene has CDR1 MDHEN and CDR2 SYDVKM. CDR3 length equals 15 residues. V was clipped by 3 bases and J by 6 bases, with 15 bases between them. CDR3 protein: CASSFGGARANTIYF. The CDR3 bases are TGTGCCAGCAGTTTTGGGGGGGCAAGAGCAAACACCATATATTTT.

The J gene is TRBJ2-1, the V gene TRBV27; the D gene is possibly TRBD1 (6 bases). Deletions cut 5 bases from V and 8 bases from J, with 25 bases between. The germline CDR1 and CDR2 sequences are MNHEY and SMNVEV (reference sequence). The CDR3 has 17 residues. This chain's CDR3 is CASSTSFTGTWMDEQFF. The CDR3 DNA follows: TGTGCCAGCAGTACCTCCTTTACAGGGACGTGGATGGATGAGCAGTTCTTC.

The V and J genes are TRBV5-8 and TRBJ1-5; 9 bases map to TRBD1. The ends lost 4 bases at V and 6 bases at J; junction bases unmatched: 5. The germline CDR1 and CDR2 sequences are SGHTS and YDEGEE. This CDR3 is 14 amino acids long. CDR3 loop: CASSAGQGFQPQHF. CDR3 bases: TGTGCCAGCAGCGCGGGACAGGGATTTCAGCCCCAGCATTTT.

By share, this clone counts as medium-sized. The rearrangement links TRBV4-2 to TRBJ1-2, with 7 bases identical to TRBD1. V was clipped by 4 bases and J by 3 bases; unmatched bases: 8. CDR3 length: 15 amino acids. Germline V gives CDR1 LGHNA, CDR2 YNFKEQ. For the CDR3, the DNA is TGTGCCAGCAGCCGGATAGGACAGGCAGACTATGGCTACACCTTC. Amino acids: CASSRIGQADYGYTF.

The chain has TRBV6-5 and TRBJ2-7; either TRBD1 or TRBD2 may supply D (5 bases each). Germline V gives CDR1 MNHEY, CDR2 SVGAGI. With 0 bases removed from V and 5 bases from J, the gap between germline ends came to 11 bases. This CDR3 has 14 amino acids. The CDR3: CASSYSGTPNEQYF. The CDR3 bases are TGTGCCAGCAGTTACTCAGGGACCCCGAACGAGCAGTACTTC.

The chain links TRBV6-1 to TRBJ1-5; no clear D gene. The CDR3 runs to 17 residues. V was pared by 1 base and J by 2 bases, with 15 bases between. Germline CDR1 is MNHNS and CDR2 is SASEGT. The CDR3 DNA reads as TGTGCCAGCAGTGAAGGGCCGCAAACATTTGGCAATCAGCCCCAGCATTTT. The encoded protein is CASSEGPQTFGNQPQHF.

The chain combines TRBV6-5 with TRBJ1-1; 8 bases line up with TRBD1. Germline CDR1 and CDR2: MNHEY and SVGAGI. The CDR3 consists of 15 residues. Trimming took 6 bases from V and 0 from J; bases not matched to a gene: 6. The CDR3 sequence is CASSRTGMLNTEAFF. The CDR3 bases are TGTGCCAGCAGCCGGACAGGGATGTTGAACACTGAAGCTTTCTTT.

As concerns this clone: The same CDR3 arises from other DNA sequences in this sample as well. The chain couples TRBV28 to TRBJ1-5; 10 bases are a match to TRBD1. CDR1 and CDR2 (germline): MDHEN, SYDVKM. CDR3 size: 15 residues. With V trimmed by 3 bases and J by 1 base, 0 bases remained unmatched. CDR3 DNA sequence: TGTGCCAGCAGTTTGACAGGGGGCAGCAATCAGCCCCAGCATTTT. It encodes CASSLTGGSNQPQHF.

This clone is a singleton in its sample. CDR3 loop: CASSQVGGYEQYF. CDR3 in DNA: TGTGCCAGCAGCCAAGTTGGAGGATACGAGCAGTACTTC. The chain has TRBV14 and TRBJ2-7, with a weak D call TRBD2 (5 bases). CDR1 SGHDN and CDR2 FVKESK come from the germline V gene. The CDR3 loop spans 13 amino acids. V was clipped by 1 base and J by 4 bases, with 8 bases between them.

The V call is TRBV30, the J call TRBJ1-2; TRBD1 aligns across 8 bases. Trimming cost V 1 base and J 3 bases; bases outside gene matches: 13. Germline V gene data show CDR1 as GTSNPN and CDR2 as SVGIG (reference sequence). This CDR3 contains 17 residues. For the CDR3, the DNA is TGTGCCTGGAGTGCCCGACCGGGACAGGTATGGGACTATGGCTACACCTTC. Its protein is CAWSARPGQVWDYGYTF.

J is TRBJ2-5 and V is TRBV6-1; 9 positions match TRBD2. Germline V gene sequence: CDR1 MNHNS, CDR2 SASEGT. Trimming removed 3 bases from V and 4 bases from J; junction bases left unmatched: 0. CDR3 size: 13 residues. In DNA form, the CDR3 reads TGTGCCAGCAGTGATAGCGGGAGAGAGACCCAGTACTTC. It encodes CASSDSGRETQYF.

Details on this clone: Its ends do not fully match the called genes, so a read error is possible. The rearrangement links TRBV12-3 or TRBV12-4 to TRBJ2-1, with 8 positions matching TRBD2. The CDR3 loop spans 13 amino acids. The CDR3 is CASSSNSGTSQLF. CDR3 nucleotides: TGTGCCAGCAGTTCCAATTCCGGGACTAGTCAACTCTTC.

The CDR3 bases are TGTGCCAGCAGCCCGGGACTAGCGGGAGGTAGCAACAATGAGCAGTTCTTC. This codes for CASSPGLAGGSNNEQFF. V is TRBV28 and J is TRBJ2-1; the match to TRBD2 covers 15 bases. The CDR3 totals 17 residues. V lost 6 bases to trimming and J lost 5 bases; unmatched junction nucleotides: 8. CDR1 MDHEN and CDR2 SYDVKM come from the germline V gene.

This rearrangement joins TRBV30 to TRBJ1-3; D not resolved. The CDR3 has 14 residues. The ends were cut back, 1 base at V and 0 bases at J, with 7 bases in the middle. From germline, CDR1 is GTSNPN and CDR2 SVGIG (reference sequence). CDR3 amino acids: CAWSGGNSGNTIYF. As DNA, the CDR3 is TGTGCCTGGAGTGGTGGGAACTCTGGAAACACCATATATTTT. Combining the CDR3 with reference TRBV30 and TRBJ1-3 gives the whole variable domain SQTIHQWPATLVQPVGSPLSLECTVEGTSNPNLYWYRQAAGRGLQLLFYSVGIGQISSEVPQNLSASRPQDRQFILSSKKLLLSDSGFYLCAWSGGNSGNTIYFGEGSWLTVV.

This clone occurred a few times. V is TRBV5-1 and J is TRBJ1-3; D might be TRBD1 (5 bases). Germline lookup yields CDR1 SGHRS and CDR2 YFSETQ. V was pared by 5 bases and J by 6 bases, with 15 bases between. CDR3 length: 14 residues. The CDR3 nucleotides read TGCGCCAGCAGTAACGGGGCGGCCCCAAACACCATATATTTT. As protein: CASSNGAAPNTIYF.